The 9 T cell receptor beta chains in this list originate from one sample, sequenced in a study of shared clonotypes between healthy human individuals. Clones were read by immunoSEQ multiplex PCR, and TCRdb kept only the in-frame ones, dropping some. The sample holds about 2.1 million clones; 93% are singletons and the top ten take over 1.5%. Terminally differentiated effector memory CD45RA+ cells were excluded by CCR7 positive selection of CD45RO-negative cells. Sequenced sample: naive CD8+ T cells from PBMCs. Source of these receptors: a man in his late teens or twenties in good health. Some clones in this sample may be carry-over from other donors' samples.

The chain combines TRBV6-5 with TRBJ2-2, with a weak D call TRBD2 (5 bases). Germline assignment: CDR1 MNHEY and CDR2 SVGAGI. V lost 2 bases, J lost 7 bases, and 5 bases lay in between. The length of the CDR3 is 12 residues. CDR3 sequence reads: CASSYEGGELFF. The CDR3, as DNA: TGTGCCAGCAGTTACGAGGGCGGGGAGCTGTTTTTT.

The chain recombines TRBV29-1 with TRBJ1-1, with TRBD1 as a possible D gene (5 bases). The length of the CDR3 is 13 residues. The V end lost 1 base, the J end lost 10 bases, and 16 bases lay between the germline ends. In germline, CDR1 is SQVTM, CDR2 ANQGSEA. The CDR3 nucleotides read TGCAGCGTTGAAGCTTTTCCCCGGGGGGGAGCTTTCTTT. Translation gives CSVEAFPRGGAFF.

This chain joins TRBV7-2 and TRBJ2-3; D possibly corresponds to TRBD2 (5 bases). With 6 bases removed from V and 5 bases from J, the gap between germline ends came to 18 bases. The V gene's germline CDR1 is SGHTA and CDR2 FQGNSA. CDR3 length: 15 amino acids. The CDR3, as DNA: TGTGCCAGCAGTATGACCGGAGGAGGAGGAGATACGCAGTATTTT. Translating gives CASSMTGGGGDTQYF.

On this clone: One junction end does not reproduce the germline sequence, and a read error may be involved. The J gene is TRBJ1-5, the V gene TRBV7-8, with unresolved D. CDR1 is SGHVS and CDR2 is FQNEAQ in the germline V gene. This CDR3 contains 16 residues. The CDR3 protein is CASSVAVGINNQPQHF. In DNA form, the CDR3 reads TGTGCCAGCAGCGTAGCCGTAGGGATAAACAATCAGCCCCAGCATTTT.

In its sample, this clone was seen once. The chain is built from TRBV27 and TRBJ2-3, with 12 bases that match TRBD2. V was clipped by 6 bases and J by 1 base; unmatched bases: 8. The V gene's germline CDR1 is MNHEY and CDR2 SMNVEV (reference sequence). The CDR3 has 17 amino acids. CDR3 DNA sequence: TGTGCCAGCAGCCTCCCTCGACTAGCGGGAGGCACAGATACGCAGTATTTT. Encoded protein: CASSLPRLAGGTDTQYF.

This clone came up once. The chain uses TRBV11-2 and TRBJ2-4; no definite D call. The V end lost 5 bases, the J end lost 3 bases, and 17 bases lay between the germline ends. The CDR3 contains 16 residues. Germline CDR1 SGHAT, CDR2 FQNNGV. Here the CDR3 reads CASSPLLKAGKNIQYF. The CDR3 DNA follows: TGTGCCAGCAGCCCCTTATTAAAGGCAGGCAAAAACATTCAGTACTTC.

This sequence joins TRBV4-2 and TRBJ2-3, with 12 bases fitting TRBD1. The J segment lost 6 bases and the V segment lost 4 bases, leaving 5 bases of the junction unmatched. There are 15 residues in the CDR3. Germline V CDR1 and CDR2: LGHNA, YNFKEQ. This CDR3 reads CASSRGQGALDTQYF. In nucleotides, the CDR3 is TGTGCCAGCAGCCGGGGACAGGGGGCGTTGGATACGCAGTATTTT.

J is TRBJ2-1 and V is TRBV7-9, with D perhaps assigned TRBD1 or TRBD2 (5 bases each). The CDR3 extends over 14 amino acids. Germline CDR1 reads SEHNR; CDR2 reads FQNEAQ (reference sequence). The ends were cut back, 3 bases at V and 5 bases at J, with 11 bases in the middle. Here the CDR3 reads CASSFRDANNEQFF. CDR3 nucleotides: TGTGCCAGCAGCTTTAGGGACGCCAACAATGAGCAGTTCTTC.

V gene TRBV21-1 combines with J gene TRBJ2-7; the table's D call of TRBD1 was not tested on the DNA. TRBV21-1 is a recognized pseudogene. This CDR3 region has 12 residues. CDR3 sequence reads: CASIAGAYEQYF. CDR3 nucleotides: TGTGCCAGCATCGCAGGGGCCTACGAGCAGTACTTC.